The clone carrying this TCR beta chain appeared a few times. The antigen is unknown. CDR3-region Arm-PCR and iRepertoire HTBI primers produced the TCR beta libraries. In TCRdb, the multiplex PCR reads were re-called with MiXCR into one record per CDR3 protein. The profile shows a few hundred thousand distinct CDR3 sequences, 10% to 15% of them singletons. This sample was included in a study of regulatory T cells in long-lasting Graves disease. Notes on the study in general: The persistent group shared 3,000 or so public clonotypes, more than the 966 shared by new patients.

This sample's time point: newly diagnosed GD, antithyroid drugs for less than 3 months. The TCR library was made from RNA that had been extracted from PBMCs in TRIzol. Patients came through an endocrinology department, and that department was in Xi'an, China. Another study also made use of these data, one on T cells in Graves' hyperthyroidism and ophthalmopathy. That publication notes: For ophthalmopathy, model prediction preceded onset by a median about 6.4 months.

This sample comprised peripheral blood mononuclear cells (PBMCs), obtained at new diagnosis, from a patient treated with antithyroid drugs. This receptor was taken from a woman between 18 and 30 years old with Graves disease.

The CDR3 loop reads CASSPGASGRFQETQYF. DNA for the CDR3: TGTGCCAGCAGTCCTGGTGCTAGCGGGAGGTTCCAAGAGACCCAGTACTTC. This chain links TRBV27 with TRBJ2-5; 11 nucleotides match TRBD2. This CDR3 contains 17 residues. Germline trimming cut 5 bases from V and 1 base from J; bases unmatched to any gene: 9. Germline V gene sequence: CDR1 MNHEY, CDR2 SMNVEV (reference sequence).